This is a list of T cell receptor beta chains from one sample in a study of blood T cell repertoires in COVID-19. Here immunoSEQ multiplex PCR was the method, and the copy in TCRdb shows in-frame clones only, minus some. The sample consists of about 160,000 clones, approximately 88% of them appearing once. The sequencing sample was made of peripheral blood. Receptors were obtained from a woman older than 75 with active or convalescent COVID-19. The CDR3 runs from the conserved cysteine through the conserved F or W. A D gene is named only where the DNA matches it firmly. Clone sizes are given selectively: once, few, many, or a class where the clone is expanded.

D	V	size	J	DNA	CDR3
NA	TRBV6-4	NA	TRBJ1-2	TGTGCCAGCAGTGAGTCTCAGGGGAGTCGGGGCTACACCTTC	CASSESQGSRGYTF
TRBD2	TRBV7-9	NA	TRBJ2-3	TGTGCCAGCAGTTCTGGGACTACACTTAGCACAGATACGCAGTATTTT	CASSSGTTLSTDTQYF
TRBD1	TRBV9	few	TRBJ1-2	TGTGCCAGCAGCGTCGGGACAGGCGATGGCTACACCTTC	CASSVGTGDGYTF
NA	TRBV5-6	once	TRBJ2-7	TGTGCCAGCAGCCGTGGTGCACAGGGTGGGAAGAACGAGCAGTACTTC	CASSRGAQGGKNEQYF
TRBD1	TRBV18	NA	TRBJ2-2	TGTGCCAGCTCACCCAGGGGGCTTGACACCGGGGAGCTGTTTTTT	CASSPRGLDTGELFF
NA	TRBV2	NA	TRBJ1-5	TGTGCCAGCAGTGCCGTAGGGAGTCAGCCCCAGCATTTT	CASSAVGSQPQHF
NA	TRBV9	NA	TRBJ1-4	TGTGCCAGCAGCGTAAGCACAGGGTTGGAAAAACTGTTTTTT	CASSVSTGLEKLFF
TRBD1	TRBV10-3	NA	TRBJ2-3	TGTGCCATCAGTGAGTGGGACAGAGAGACAGATACGCAGTATTTT	CAISEWDRETDTQYF
NA	TRBV30	NA	TRBJ1-4	TGTGCCTGGAGTGCATCAGGGGTCGTTGGTGAAAAACTGTTTTTT	CAWSASGVVGEKLFF
NA	TRBV5-6	NA	TRBJ2-1	TGTGCCAGCAGCTTGGGACAGGGGACTAACAATGAGCAGTTCTTC	CASSLGQGTNNEQFF
NA	TRBV11-2	once	TRBJ1-6	TGTGCCAGCAGCTTAGACTCGGCGGGTTCACCCCTCCACTTT	CASSLDSAGSPLHF
NA	TRBV6-4	NA	TRBJ1-1	TGTGCCAGCAGCGCAACGCAGTACACTGAAGCTTTCTTT	CASSATQYTEAFF
NA	TRBV18	NA	TRBJ1-1	TGTGCCAGCTCACCACCGGCAGGTGCGAACACTGAAGCTTTCTTT	CASSPPAGANTEAFF
TRBD1	TRBV6-4	NA	TRBJ1-6	TGTGCCAGCAGTGCGGGACAGGTCAATTCACCCCTCCACTTT	CASSAGQVNSPLHF
NA	TRBV5-4	NA	TRBJ2-3	TGTGCCAGCAGCCCTTTTAGCACAGATACGCAGTATTTT	CASSPFSTDTQYF
NA	TRBV13	NA	TRBJ1-1	TGTGCCAGCAGCTTAGCGACCCCCGGTAGTGGGCAGTCGAACACTGAAGCTTTCTTT	CASSLATPGSGQSNTEAFF
TRBD2	TRBV7-8	many	TRBJ2-1	TGTGCCAGCAGCTTAACAGCGGGGGGGCCAGAGTTCTTC	CASSLTAGGPEFF
NA	TRBV5-1	NA	TRBJ2-2	TGCGCCAGCAGCTACGGACAGATGTTCGGGGAGCTGTTTTTT	CASSYGQMFGELFF
TRBD1	TRBV4-2	many	TRBJ2-1	TGTGCCAGCAGCCCCGGACAGGGGAGGGATGAGCAGTTCTTC	CASSPGQGRDEQFF
NA	TRBV6-6	few	TRBJ2-2	TGTGCCAGCAGTCCAGAAACAGGTGCCGGGGAGCTGTTTTTT	CASSPETGAGELFF
NA	TRBV10-3	NA	TRBJ1-1	TGTGCCATCTCTGACAGGCTGGTTGCGAGGACTGAAGCTTTCTTT	CAISDRLVARTEAFF
TRBD1	TRBV5-6	once	TRBJ2-2	TGTGCCAGCAGCCCTCTAATGAGGGGGCGGAACACCGGGGAGCTGTTTTTT	CASSPLMRGRNTGELFF
NA	TRBV15	few	TRBJ2-1	TGTGCCACCAGCAGAGGAGAGCGGAACAATGAGCAGTTCTTC	CATSRGERNNEQFF
TRBD1	TRBV6-1	NA	TRBJ2-7	TGTGCCAGCAGTGAAGTAGGGACAGGCCCCTACGAGCAGTACTTC	CASSEVGTGPYEQYF
TRBD2	TRBV4-2	NA	TRBJ2-2	TGTGCCAGCAGCCAAGTCGCCCTAGCGGATTATACCGGGGAGCTGTTTTTT	CASSQVALADYTGELFF
NA	TRBV6-5	once	TRBJ1-2	TGTGCCAGCGGGGACACCTTCTATGGCTACACCTTC	CASGDTFYGYTF
NA	TRBV5-1	NA	TRBJ2-2	TGCGCCAGCAGCCGTACAGGGACCGGGGAGCTGTTTTTT	CASSRTGTGELFF
NA	TRBV10-3	few	TRBJ2-3	TGTGCCATCAGTGATCTCCGGGATACGCAGTATTTT	CAISDLRDTQYF
NA	TRBV9	NA	TRBJ1-2	TGTGCCAGCAGCCCTCGGGACACCACTAACTATGGCTACACCTTC	CASSPRDTTNYGYTF
NA	TRBV19	NA	TRBJ1-5	TGTGCCAGTAGTATCGACCGACAGGTCGGTGTCGTCAATCAGCCCCAGCATTTT	CASSIDRQVGVVNQPQHF
NA	TRBV7-2	NA	TRBJ2-7	TGTGCCAGCAGCTTAACTTATACAGGGTACGAGCAGTACTTC	CASSLTYTGYEQYF
TRBD1	TRBV6-6	few	TRBJ1-3	TGTGCCAGCAGCCCTGGACAGGCCAATACTGGAAACACCATATATTTT	CASSPGQANTGNTIYF
TRBD1	TRBV18	NA	TRBJ1-4	TGTGCCAGCTCTTTCACAGGGGGAGGCGAAAAACTGTTTTTT	CASSFTGGGEKLFF
NA	TRBV6-2/TRBV6-3	NA	TRBJ1-1	TGTGCCAGCAGTCTTAGGGGGACTGAAGCTTTCTTT	CASSLRGTEAFF
NA	TRBV7-2	NA	TRBJ1-1	TGTGCCAGCAGCCCCCACCGAATACATATGAACACTGAAGCTTTCTTT	CASSPHRIHMNTEAFF
TRBD1	TRBV29-1	once	TRBJ2-7	TGCAGCGTTGACGGATCAGGGGGCGAGCAGTACTTC	CSVDGSGGEQYF
NA	TRBV7-9	NA	TRBJ1-3	TGTGCCAGCAGCTTACTAGGGGCGCAGGTACACTCTGGAAACACCATATATTTT	CASSLLGAQVHSGNTIYF
TRBD1	TRBV18	NA	TRBJ1-6	TGTGCCAGCTCACCGGGGACAGCCGAATTCTCACCCCTCCACTTT	CASSPGTAEFSPLHF
TRBD1	TRBV7-2	NA	TRBJ2-1	TGTGCCAGCAGCGCTGACAGGGGCCTATACAATGAGCAGTTCTTC	CASSADRGLYNEQFF
NA	TRBV18	once	TRBJ2-7	TGTGCCAGCTCACCACCGCCAAGGGTAGAGGGGGACTACGAGCAGTACTTC	CASSPPPRVEGDYEQYF
NA	TRBV2	NA	TRBJ1-3	TGTGCCAGCATCGAGGACTCTGGAAACACCATATATTTT	CASIEDSGNTIYF
NA	TRBV6-5	NA	TRBJ2-4	TGTGCCAGCAGTTCCACTGAGGGTAACATTCAGTACTTC	CASSSTEGNIQYF
TRBD2	TRBV7-9	NA	TRBJ2-5	TGTGCCAGCAGCACCGGGACTAGAGCCCTCGGGGAGACCCAGTACTTC	CASSTGTRALGETQYF
NA	TRBV27	NA	TRBJ1-4	TGTGCCAGCAGTTACGGCGCGGGAATTAATGAAAAACTGTTTTTT	CASSYGAGINEKLFF
TRBD1	TRBV18	few	TRBJ1-1	TGTGCCAGCTCACCCCTCCGACAGGGGATGAACACTGAAGCTTTCTTT	CASSPLRQGMNTEAFF
NA	TRBV19	few	TRBJ1-2	TGTGCCACCGGGGGATGGAACTATGGCTACACCTTC	CATGGWNYGYTF
NA	TRBV24-1	NA	TRBJ2-1	TGTGCCACGCCTCATCCGGACACCAACTCCTACAATGAGCAGTTCTTC	CATPHPDTNSYNEQFF
NA	TRBV19	NA	TRBJ1-3	TGTGCCAGTAGTATAGATCACCGGGCAGGGACTGGAAACACCATATATTTT	CASSIDHRAGTGNTIYF
NA	TRBV11-3	NA	TRBJ1-2	TGTGCCAGCAGCTTTCGTCCGGGACTCTCGCCTAACTATGGCTACACCTTC	CASSFRPGLSPNYGYTF
TRBD1	TRBV3-1/TRBV3-2	NA	TRBJ1-1	TGTGCCAGCAGCCCTAGGGACAGGGGAAATTTCGCTGAAGCTTTCTTT	CASSPRDRGNFAEAFF
NA	TRBV6-2/TRBV6-3	NA	TRBJ1-2	TGTGCCAGCAGTTATTCGGACAGCGCCTCTTTCTATGGCTACACCTTC	CASSYSDSASFYGYTF
NA	TRBV6-5	NA	TRBJ1-2	TGTGCCACCTCCACCGTAGACTATGGCTACACCTTC	CATSTVDYGYTF
TRBD1	TRBV2	NA	TRBJ1-2	TGTGCCAGCAGGGGACAGGCTACTTATGGCTACACCTTC	CASRGQATYGYTF
NA	TRBV5-1	NA	TRBJ1-1	TGCGCCAGCAGCTCCTCCGGGACAACCGCCCCTGAAGCTTTCTTT	CASSSSGTTAPEAFF
TRBD1	TRBV19	NA	TRBJ1-1	TGTGCCAGTAGTACAGGGGGACCAAACACTGAAGCTTTCTTT	CASSTGGPNTEAFF
NA	TRBV19	NA	TRBJ2-6	TGTGCCAGTACTCCCTTGCGACAGGCCCCCTCTGGGGCCAACGTCCTGACTTTC	CASTPLRQAPSGANVLTF
NA	TRBV7-2	NA	TRBJ1-1	TGTGCCAGCAGCTTTTCTTCGTCTCCTGAAGCTTTCTTT	CASSFSSSPEAFF
NA	TRBV7-9	NA	TRBJ1-2	TGTGCCAGCAGCTTAGATCTCAGGGCCTACGGCTACACCTTC	CASSLDLRAYGYTF
NA	TRBV4-3	NA	TRBJ1-4	TGCGCCAGCAGCCAAGGGCAGTTCGTTTCTAATGAAAAACTGTTTTTT	CASSQGQFVSNEKLFF